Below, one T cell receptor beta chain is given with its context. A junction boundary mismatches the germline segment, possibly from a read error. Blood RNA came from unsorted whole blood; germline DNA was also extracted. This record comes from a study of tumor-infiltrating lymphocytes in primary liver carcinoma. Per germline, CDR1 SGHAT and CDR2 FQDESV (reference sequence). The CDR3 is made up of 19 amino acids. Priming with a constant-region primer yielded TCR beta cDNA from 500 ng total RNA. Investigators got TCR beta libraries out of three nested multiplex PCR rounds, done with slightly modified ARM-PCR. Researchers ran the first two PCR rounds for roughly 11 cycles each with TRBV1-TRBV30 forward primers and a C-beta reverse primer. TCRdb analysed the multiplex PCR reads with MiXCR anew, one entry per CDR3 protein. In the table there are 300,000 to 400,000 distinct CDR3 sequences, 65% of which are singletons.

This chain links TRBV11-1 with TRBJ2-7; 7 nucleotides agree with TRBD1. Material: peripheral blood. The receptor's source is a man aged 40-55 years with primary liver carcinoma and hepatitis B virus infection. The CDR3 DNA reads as TGTGCCGGCAGCTTAGGGTGGCGTGGTGTGACAGGGAACTCCTACGAGCAGTACTTC. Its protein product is CAGSLGWRGVTGNSYEQYF.